The 24 T cell receptor beta chains in this list originate from one sample, sequenced in a study of T cells after posttransplantation cyclophosphamide. Treatment was busulfan-fludarabine conditioning, a marrow graft, and cyclophosphamide on days +3 and +4. Data came from immunoSEQ multiplex PCR; TCRdb stores just in-frame clones and leaves some out. Counted here are about 6,800 clones, roughly 94% occurring once; the ten biggest clones make up about an eighth. The sample was PBMCs, taken around 1,300 days after allogeneic stem cell transplant with posttransplant cyclophosphamide. These receptors all stem from a female patient in her fifties or sixties who received an allogeneic stem cell transplant from a related donor, was CMV-positive, and had no GVHD. Some T cells may possibly be graft donor cells.

The chain is built from TRBV7-9 and TRBJ2-3, with D perhaps TRBD2 (5 bases). V was cut by 6 bases and J by 2 bases, with 15 bases left in between. The CDR3 spans 15 residues. The V gene's germline CDR1 is SEHNR and CDR2 FQNEAQ (reference sequence). The CDR3 reads CASSPRGIATDTQYF. CDR3 DNA: TGTGCCAGCAGTCCAAGAGGGATTGCCACAGATACGCAGTATTTT.

Concerning this clone itself: Other DNA sequences in the same sample also yield this CDR3. This chain uses TRBV5-1 with TRBJ2-7; 7 bases align to TRBD2. The germline V gene has CDR1 SGHRS and CDR2 YFSETQ. This CDR3 is 14 amino acids long. V shed 0 bases, J shed 5 bases, and the junction held 5 bases outside the gene matches. The CDR3 spells CASSLASSGDEQYF. The CDR3, as DNA: TGCGCCAGCAGCTTGGCGTCTAGCGGCGACGAGCAGTACTTC.

The chain uses TRBV11-2 and TRBJ2-3; D is undetermined. This CDR3 has 15 residues. V shed 7 bases and J shed 1 base, with 15 bases lying between them. Germline V CDR1 and CDR2: SGHAT, FQNNGV. Here the CDR3 reads CASKSPGRGTDTQYF. CDR3 DNA: TGTGCCAGCAAGTCCCCTGGTCGCGGCACAGATACGCAGTATTTT.

The chain combines TRBV21-1 with TRBJ2-7; TRBD1, the D gene given by the table, was not confirmed from the DNA. TRBV21-1 is reported as a pseudogene. This CDR3 comprises 13 residues. DNA of the CDR3: TGTGCCAGCAGCAGGACAGGGACCTACGAGCAGTACTTC. The encoded protein is CASSRTGTYEQYF.

The chain recombines TRBV6-1 with TRBJ1-5, with a possible D match to TRBD1 (5 bases). Germline V lookup: CDR1 MNHNS, CDR2 SASEGT. V gave up 10 bases and J gave up 1 base, with 11 bases separating them. CDR3 length equals 13 residues. The CDR3 protein is CATIRGSNQPQHF. The CDR3 nucleotides are TGTGCCACCATCCGGGGGAGCAATCAGCCCCAGCATTTT.

J is TRBJ2-3 and V is TRBV6-6; a weak D match, TRBD2 (6 bases). Germline loops: CDR1 MNHNY, CDR2 SVGAGI (reference sequence). This CDR3 has 15 residues. V lost 7 bases and J lost 0, with 14 bases in between. The CDR3 DNA sequence: TGTGCCAGCACCCGGGAGTCCCAAAGCACAGATACGCAGTATTTT. Its translation: CASTRESQSTDTQYF.

The chain links TRBV30 to TRBJ1-3, with D maybe TRBD1 (6 bases). With 7 bases removed from V and 6 bases from J, the gap between germline ends came to 13 bases. The germline V gene has CDR1 GTSNPN and CDR2 SVGIG (reference sequence). The length of the CDR3 is 12 residues. CDR3 amino acids: CASQGGKNTIYF. CDR3 sequence (DNA): TGTGCCTCACAGGGCGGTAAAAACACCATATATTTT.

The genes are TRBV6-5 and TRBJ2-6, with D perhaps TRBD1 (6 bases). The germline V gene encodes CDR1 MNHEY and CDR2 SVGAGI. The V and J ends lost 6 bases and 1 base respectively, with 10 bases between them. This CDR3 region has 15 residues. The CDR3 is CASRNDRSGANVLTF. As DNA, the CDR3 is TGTGCCAGCAGGAACGACAGGTCTGGGGCCAACGTCCTGACTTTC.

The rearrangement uses TRBV7-8 and TRBJ2-7; D possibly corresponds to TRBD1 (5 bases). CDR1 SGHVS and CDR2 FQNEAQ come from the germline V gene. Trimming took 6 bases from V and 6 from J, leaving 12 bases between them. CDR3 length: 12 amino acids. CDR3 sequence reads: CASRHTGIEQYF. The CDR3 DNA follows: TGTGCCAGCAGACATACAGGTATCGAGCAGTACTTC.

This chain joins TRBV5-1 and TRBJ2-1; the D gene is possibly TRBD1 (5 bases). Looked up from germline, CDR1 is SGHRS and CDR2 is YFSETQ. There are 15 residues in the CDR3. V lost 1 base and J lost 2, with 10 bases in between. CDR3 bases: TGCGCCAGCAGCTTGTCAGGGTCCGCCTACAATGAGCAGTTCTTC. It encodes CASSLSGSAYNEQFF. Looking up the rest from reference TRBV5-1 and TRBJ2-1 gives the full variable domain: KAGVTQTPRYLIKTRGQQVTLSCSPISGHRSVSWYQQTPGQGLQFLFEYFSETQRNKGNFPGRFSGRQFSNSRSEMNVSTLELGDSALYLCASSLSGSAYNEQFFGPGTRLTVL.

The V gene is TRBV5-1, the J gene TRBJ2-3, with 7 bases lining up with TRBD2. V shed 1 base, J shed 3 bases, and the junction held 5 bases outside the gene matches. This CDR3 comprises 15 residues. CDR1 is SGHRS and CDR2 is YFSETQ in the germline V gene. The CDR3 DNA sequence: TGCGCCAGCAGCTTGTGGGGAGGGCCTACAGATACGCAGTATTTT. Translating it yields CASSLWGGPTDTQYF.

This chain joins TRBV15 and TRBJ1-2, with TRBD1 matching 7 bases. The CDR3 length is 11 residues. Trimming cost V 11 bases and J 4 bases; bases outside gene matches: 4. Germline CDR1 reads LNHNV; CDR2 reads YYDKDF (reference sequence). The CDR3 region has the DNA TGTGCCGTGGGACAGCTCTATGGCTACACCTTC. It specifies CAVGQLYGYTF.

The genes are TRBV6-5 and TRBJ1-2; D possibly corresponds to TRBD1 (5 bases). Trimming took 7 bases from V and 10 from J, leaving 22 bases between them. CDR1 and CDR2 (germline): MNHEY, SVGAGI. This CDR3 has 14 amino acids. The CDR3 DNA is TGTGCCAGCACCCAGGATTACAGGAGATACCTCTACACCTTC. It codes for CASTQDYRRYLYTF.

The J gene is TRBJ2-7, the V gene TRBV18, with D possibly being TRBD1 (5 bases). Trimming removed 0 bases from V and 5 bases from J, with 14 bases in between. The germline V gene encodes CDR1 KGHSH and CDR2 LQKENI. The CDR3 sequence is 15 residues long. The CDR3 here is CASSPPLAGIDEQYF. CDR3 DNA sequence: TGTGCCAGCTCACCACCCTTGGCAGGGATCGACGAGCAGTACTTC.

This clone has only one observation. This chain links TRBV2 with TRBJ1-5; 7 nucleotides align to TRBD1. V was pared by 6 bases and J by 6 bases, with 2 bases of the junction left unmatched. The CDR3 is 12 residues long. Germline V gene sequence: CDR1 SNHLY, CDR2 FYNNEI. CDR3 region: CASRQGSQPQHF. CDR3 nucleotide sequence: TGTGCCAGCAGACAGGGGAGTCAGCCCCAGCATTTT.

The J gene is TRBJ1-1, the V gene TRBV9, with 9 positions matching TRBD1. Germline V gene data show CDR1 as SGDLS and CDR2 as YYNGEE. This CDR3 has 13 residues. With V trimmed by 3 bases and J by 4 bases, 1 base remained unmatched. The CDR3 loop is CASSAQGATEAFF. In DNA, the CDR3 is TGTGCCAGCAGCGCACAGGGGGCCACTGAAGCTTTCTTT.

This chain uses TRBV30 with TRBJ1-3; D is uncertain. CDR3 size: 12 residues. Germline V gives CDR1 GTSNPN, CDR2 SVGIG (reference sequence). The CDR3 region has the DNA TGTGCTCGCGGCGGCTCTGGAAACACCATATATTTT. Translating it yields CARGGSGNTIYF.

This CDR3 is CAIGPSSGNTIYF. The CDR3 DNA follows: TGTGCCATCGGCCCAAGCTCTGGAAACACCATATATTTT. This sequence joins TRBV10-3 and TRBJ1-3; D ambiguous. Germline V gene data show CDR1 as ENHRY and CDR2 as SYGVKD. V was clipped by 8 bases and J by 0 bases, with 8 bases between them. The CDR3 spans 13 residues.

The chain employs TRBV7-9 and TRBJ2-3; perhaps TRBD2 as D (6 bases). This CDR3 spans 15 amino acids. Trimming pared 5 bases from V and 0 bases from J, leaving 12 bases between. Germline CDR1 reads SEHNR; CDR2 reads FQNEAQ (reference sequence). The CDR3 sequence is CASSPPGVSTDTQYF. In nucleotides, the CDR3 is TGTGCCAGCAGCCCCCCGGGGGTCAGCACAGATACGCAGTATTTT.

This clone was picked up one time. This chain connects TRBV29-1 to TRBJ2-7, with D perhaps TRBD2 (5 bases). The CDR3 sequence is 12 residues long. V lost 4 bases to trimming and J lost 2 bases, with 9 bases between them. Germline loops: CDR1 SQVTM, CDR2 ANQGSEA. CDR3 region: CSVVSGPYEQYF. CDR3 DNA: TGCAGCGTTGTAAGCGGACCCTACGAGCAGTACTTC.

The chain uses TRBV9 and TRBJ2-1, with D perhaps TRBD2 (6 bases). The CDR3 contains 16 residues. V lost 0 bases and J 0 bases, leaving 10 bases between the germline ends. Germline V gives CDR1 SGDLS, CDR2 YYNGEE. CDR3: CASSVAAGSSYNEQFF. As DNA, the CDR3 is TGTGCCAGCAGCGTAGCGGCGGGGAGCTCCTACAATGAGCAGTTCTTC.

This rearrangement joins TRBV19 to TRBJ1-2; TRBD1 is a possible D gene (5 bases). This CDR3 comprises 13 residues. Germline-derived CDR1 and CDR2 are LNHDA and SQIVND (reference sequence). The V end was cut by 4 bases, the J end by 2 bases, with 8 bases between. The CDR3 nucleotides read TGTGCCAGTAGTAGGGGACTCAACTATGGCTACACCTTC. Its translation: CASSRGLNYGYTF.

This chain uses TRBV11-3 with TRBJ2-1; 7 nucleotides match TRBD2. J was trimmed by 4 bases and V by 5 bases; bases with no gene match: 8. CDR1 is SGHNT, CDR2 YENEEA, per germline. This CDR3 region has 15 residues. CDR3 sequence reads: CASSLASGGYNEQFF. The CDR3 DNA reads as TGTGCCAGCAGCCTAGCTAGCGGAGGTTACAATGAGCAGTTCTTC.

The genes are TRBV5-1 and TRBJ2-1; D is uncertain. Trimming took 2 bases from V and 5 from J, leaving 11 bases between them. Germline CDR1 is SGHRS and CDR2 is YFSETQ. CDR3 length: 14 residues. The CDR3 nucleotides are TGCGCCAGCAGCTTACCGGCCAGCGACAATGAGCAGTTCTTC. Protein sequence: CASSLPASDNEQFF. The full variable domain, with the rest looked up from reference TRBV5-1 and TRBJ2-1, is KAGVTQTPRYLIKTRGQQVTLSCSPISGHRSVSWYQQTPGQGLQFLFEYFSETQRNKGNFPGRFSGRQFSNSRSEMNVSTLELGDSALYLCASSLPASDNEQFFGPGTRLTVL.